The rows below give T cell receptor beta chains drawn from one sample of a study of T-cell reconstitution after alpha-beta-depleted transplantation in children. TCRdb reprocessed the PCR reads via MiXCR and lists one record per CDR3 protein. The data show about 900,000 distinct CDR3 sequences, roughly 29% seen once. The sequences come from PBMCs, mostly from graft donor cells, collected 360 days after TCRalphabeta/CD19-depleted stem cell transplant. These receptor sequences come from a boy less than two years old who had a stem cell transplant for SCID, so the T cells may come from the graft donor. CDR3s include the opening cysteine and the closing phenylalanine or tryptophan. Each record gives: V gene, clone size, J gene, D gene, CDR3 length, CDR3 protein, CDR3 DNA. D genes are given only for firm matches. Some rows have no size entry. The others give once, few or many, or a class for an expanded clone.

v_call: TRBV11-2; clone_size: few; j_call: TRBJ2-1; d_call: NA; cdr3_length: 16; cdr3_aa: CASSLGGGRGLDEQFF; cdr3_nt: TGTGCCAGCAGCTTAGGGGGGGGCAGGGGGCTCGATGAGCAGTTCTTC
v_call: TRBV4-2; clone_size: NA; j_call: TRBJ1-5; d_call: NA; cdr3_length: 15; cdr3_aa: CASSQETGSNQPQHF; cdr3_nt: TGTGCCAGCAGCCAAGAAACCGGGAGCAATCAGCCCCAGCATTTT
v_call: TRBV18; clone_size: NA; j_call: TRBJ2-1; d_call: NA; cdr3_length: 16; cdr3_aa: CASSPPTLVGRDEQFF; cdr3_nt: TGTGCCAGCTCACCACCGACACTAGTAGGGCGAGATGAGCAGTTCTTC
v_call: TRBV7-2; clone_size: NA; j_call: TRBJ2-7; d_call: NA; cdr3_length: 13; cdr3_aa: CASSSRVDYEQYF; cdr3_nt: TGTGCCAGCAGCTCCAGGGTGGACTACGAGCAGTACTTC
v_call: TRBV2; clone_size: few; j_call: TRBJ2-5; d_call: TRBD2; cdr3_length: 13; cdr3_aa: CASSGLAQETQYF; cdr3_nt: TGTGCCAGCAGCGGACTAGCCCAAGAGACCCAGTACTTC
v_call: TRBV25-1; clone_size: NA; j_call: TRBJ2-7; d_call: NA; cdr3_length: 16; cdr3_aa: CASSEIRGPRSYEQYF; cdr3_nt: TGTGCCAGCAGTGAGATCAGGGGCCCCCGCTCCTACGAGCAGTACTTC
v_call: TRBV20-1; clone_size: few; j_call: TRBJ2-3; d_call: TRBD2; cdr3_length: 15; cdr3_aa: CSASVGGGSTDTQYF; cdr3_nt: TGCAGTGCTAGTGTTGGGGGGGGTAGCACAGATACGCAGTATTTT
v_call: TRBV12-3/TRBV12-4; clone_size: few; j_call: TRBJ2-1; d_call: NA; cdr3_length: 12; cdr3_aa: CASSSGQRKQFF; cdr3_nt: TGTGCCAGCAGTTCCGGACAAAGAAAGCAGTTCTTC
v_call: TRBV20-1; clone_size: NA; j_call: TRBJ1-5; d_call: NA; cdr3_length: 16; cdr3_aa: CSASDRSRGSNQPQHF; cdr3_nt: TGCAGTGCTAGTGACAGGTCAAGGGGGAGCAATCAGCCCCAGCATTTT
v_call: TRBV7-9; clone_size: NA; j_call: TRBJ1-4; d_call: NA; cdr3_length: 13; cdr3_aa: CASSFSTNEKLFF; cdr3_nt: TGTGCCAGCAGCTTTTCGACTAATGAAAAACTGTTTTTT
v_call: TRBV18; clone_size: NA; j_call: TRBJ2-5; d_call: TRBD1; cdr3_length: 15; cdr3_aa: CASSTIPGQQETQYF; cdr3_nt: TGTGCCAGCTCAACAATTCCGGGACAGCAAGAGACCCAGTACTTC
v_call: TRBV6-1; clone_size: NA; j_call: TRBJ1-6; d_call: NA; cdr3_length: 14; cdr3_aa: CASSQQLHNSPLHF; cdr3_nt: TGTGCCAGCAGTCAACAGTTGCATAATTCACCCCTCCACTTT
v_call: TRBV5-1; clone_size: many; j_call: TRBJ2-7; d_call: NA; cdr3_length: 13; cdr3_aa: CASSPGSAYEQYF; cdr3_nt: TGCGCCAGCAGCCCGGGCAGTGCCTACGAGCAGTACTTC
v_call: TRBV7-9; clone_size: NA; j_call: TRBJ1-1; d_call: NA; cdr3_length: 11; cdr3_aa: CASSLLGQAFF; cdr3_nt: TGTGCCAGCAGCCTCCTCGGTCAAGCTTTCTTT
v_call: TRBV15; clone_size: NA; j_call: TRBJ2-3; d_call: NA; cdr3_length: 15; cdr3_aa: CATSSLSVSTDTQYF; cdr3_nt: TGTGCCACCAGCAGCTTGTCAGTGAGCACAGATACGCAGTATTTT
v_call: TRBV5-1; clone_size: NA; j_call: TRBJ2-7; d_call: TRBD2; cdr3_length: 14; cdr3_aa: CASRRLADRYEQYF; cdr3_nt: TGCGCCAGCAGGCGGCTAGCGGATCGCTACGAGCAGTACTTC
v_call: TRBV27; clone_size: few; j_call: TRBJ1-5; d_call: NA; cdr3_length: 14; cdr3_aa: CASTQLGANQPQHF; cdr3_nt: TGTGCCAGTACACAACTTGGGGCCAATCAGCCCCAGCATTTT
v_call: TRBV12-3/TRBV12-4; clone_size: few; j_call: TRBJ2-1; d_call: NA; cdr3_length: 13; cdr3_aa: CASSLSGAVEQFF; cdr3_nt: TGTGCCAGCAGTTTATCTGGGGCGGTTGAGCAGTTCTTC
v_call: TRBV5-6; clone_size: few; j_call: TRBJ2-1; d_call: NA; cdr3_length: 16; cdr3_aa: CASSVPGAPVANEQFF; cdr3_nt: TGTGCCAGCAGCGTCCCGGGCGCCCCCGTTGCGAATGAGCAGTTCTTC
v_call: TRBV2; clone_size: NA; j_call: TRBJ2-1; d_call: NA; cdr3_length: 14; cdr3_aa: CASSEGHLPARRFF; cdr3_nt: TGTGCCAGCAGTGAGGGACACCTCCCAGCCCGGCGGTTCTTC